The 3 T cell receptor beta chains reported below all come from one sample, sequenced in a study of T cell responses to AZD1222 COVID-19 vaccine. Assay used: immunoSEQ multiplex PCR; TCRdb lists only in-frame clones, some missing. The sample has 120,000 or so clones, 80% to 95% seen once; the top ten hold around 7.8%. Sequenced here: peripheral blood, sampled on day 0 of AZD1222 vaccination. The origin of the receptors is an adult in good health.

V is TRBV4-1 and J is TRBJ1-1, with 8 bases lining up with TRBD1. The CDR3 sequence is 15 residues long. CDR1 and CDR2 (germline): MGHRA, YSYEKL. J was trimmed by 1 base and V by 4 bases; bases with no gene match: 5. The CDR3 bases are TGCGCCAGCAGCCTAGGGACAGGTACGAACACTGAAGCTTTCTTT. This gives the protein CASSLGTGTNTEAFF.

The gene calls are TRBV9 and TRBJ1-1; TRBD1 aligns across 7 bases. The CDR3 is 15 residues long. Per the germline V gene, CDR1 is SGDLS and CDR2 is YYNGEE. V trimming: 4 bases; J trimming: 4 bases; junction bases outside the gene matches: 10. The CDR3 sequence is CASSHRQGRTTEAFF. CDR3 sequence (DNA): TGTGCCAGCAGCCATCGACAGGGAAGGACCACTGAAGCTTTCTTT.

CDR3 in amino acids: CASSPRTSGVSYEQYF. As DNA, the CDR3 is TGTGCCAGCAGTCCAAGGACTAGCGGGGTCTCCTACGAGCAGTACTTC. The chain links TRBV27 to TRBJ2-7; 12 nucleotides agree with TRBD2. V gave up 5 bases and J gave up 0 bases; unmatched junction bases: 5. The CDR3 totals 16 residues. The germline CDR1 and CDR2 sequences are MNHEY and SMNVEV (reference sequence).